The sequence of this TCR beta chain was determined in a study of immune cell composition in non-small cell lung cancer. Study-wide background: Lung adenocarcinoma or squamous carcinoma made up most tumours.

Germline V lookup: CDR1 KGHSH, CDR2 LQKENI. This CDR3 is 16 amino acids long. The trim removed 5 bases at V and 0 bases at J, leaving 4 bases unmatched. Using immunoSEQ multiplex PCR, the repertoire was profiled, and TCRdb retains in-frame clones only, with some absent. The sample records about 2,400 clones, roughly four fifths being singletons. Study-level results: Adenocarcinomas with higher top tumour-associated clone frequency had more reactive TILs.

On this clone: Its antigen is as yet unknown.

The V and J genes are TRBV18 and TRBJ2-3; 11 nucleotides line up with TRBD2. The sequence derives from a human donor with non-small cell lung cancer. The specimen was lung tumor tissue. This CDR3 reads CASSTRTSGSTDTQYF. CDR3 sequence (DNA): TGTGCCAGCTCAACCCGGACTAGCGGGAGCACAGATACGCAGTATTTT.